The 16 T cell receptor beta chains presented below share a single source sample, sequenced in a study of blood T cell repertoires in COVID-19. Clones were read by immunoSEQ multiplex PCR, and TCRdb kept only the in-frame ones, dropping some. The data show 30,000 to 50,000 clones, almost 85% seen once. Sequences were obtained from peripheral blood. The receptors here all came from a human donor in a cohort sampled during active COVID-19.

The sample holds one count of this clone. The rearrangement links TRBV5-4 to TRBJ2-6, with D uncertain. This CDR3 has 16 residues. Germline CDR1 SGHNT, CDR2 YYREEE (reference sequence). The V and J ends lost 4 bases and 0 bases respectively, with 11 bases between them. The CDR3 loop is CASSPLTSSGANVLTF. The CDR3 DNA reads as TGTGCCAGCAGCCCCCTCACCAGCTCTGGGGCCAACGTCCTGACTTTC.

This chain uses TRBV5-1 with TRBJ2-1; TRBD2 agrees at 8 bases. V shed 4 bases, J shed 8 bases, and the junction held 2 bases outside the gene matches. CDR1 is SGHRS, CDR2 YFSETQ, per germline. The CDR3 contains 12 residues. The chain's CDR3 is CASSPGGDEQFF. The CDR3 DNA is TGCGCCAGCAGCCCGGGAGGGGATGAGCAGTTCTTC. Together with reference TRBV5-1 and TRBJ2-1, the CDR3 gives the full variable domain: KAGVTQTPRYLIKTRGQQVTLSCSPISGHRSVSWYQQTPGQGLQFLFEYFSETQRNKGNFPGRFSGRQFSNSRSEMNVSTLELGDSALYLCASSPGGDEQFFGPGTRLTVL.

The CDR3 reads CASSTGTTELFF. In DNA form, the CDR3 reads TGTGCCAGCAGCACCGGGACAACCGAACTGTTTTTT. The V call is TRBV2, the J call TRBJ1-4, with D possibly being TRBD1 (6 bases). This CDR3 has 12 amino acids. Germline V gene data show CDR1 as SNHLY and CDR2 as FYNNEI. V lost 6 bases and J 12 bases, leaving 14 bases between the germline ends.

V is TRBV4-1 and J is TRBJ1-6; 8 nucleotides line up with TRBD1. The germline V gene has CDR1 MGHRA and CDR2 YSYEKL. The CDR3 spans 16 residues. V shed 0 bases and J 10 bases; nucleotides not matched to a gene: 8. The DNA for the CDR3 is TGCGCCAGCAGCCAAGAGAGGACAGGGATGGGATCACCCCTCCACTTT. This translates into CASSQERTGMGSPLHF.

The chain joins TRBV24-1 to TRBJ2-5, with no clear D. This CDR3 is 13 amino acids long. Trimming left V 2 bases short and J 7 bases short, with 10 bases between. Germline loops: CDR1 KGHDR, CDR2 SFDVKD. In nucleotides, the CDR3 is TGTGCCACCAGTGATTCGGTCGATGGGACCCAGTACTTC. Translating gives CATSDSVDGTQYF.

The CDR3 loop reads CASSEVGREWETQYF. CDR3 DNA: TGTGCCAGCAGTGAAGTCGGACGGGAATGGGAGACCCAGTACTTC. The chain is built from TRBV2 and TRBJ2-5; TRBD2 might be the D (5 bases). The CDR3 length is 15 residues. V gave up 1 base and J gave up 5 bases, with 14 bases separating them. Germline CDR1 reads SNHLY; CDR2 reads FYNNEI.

CDR3 nucleotides: TGCGCCAGCAGCTTGTATGGAGGGGCGGTCACTGAAGCTTTCTTT. Amino acids: CASSLYGGAVTEAFF. The chain uses TRBV5-1 and TRBJ1-1, with D maybe TRBD1 (5 bases). Germline V gives CDR1 SGHRS, CDR2 YFSETQ. V lost 1 base and J 4 bases, leaving 14 bases between the germline ends. This CDR3 spans 15 amino acids.

The chain carries TRBV6-5 and TRBJ1-2; TRBD1 matches at 7 bases. CDR3 length: 13 amino acids. Germline-derived CDR1 and CDR2 are MNHEY and SVGAGI. V was clipped by 8 bases and J by 2 bases; unmatched bases: 5. The DNA for the CDR3 is TGTGCCAGCTGGGACAGTCAGAACTATGGCTACACCTTC. Translating gives CASWDSQNYGYTF.

The chain combines TRBV12-3 or TRBV12-4 with TRBJ1-5; unclear D gene. This CDR3 has 13 residues. Trimming removed 2 bases at V and 5 bases at J, with 7 bases between. The CDR3 DNA follows: TGTGCCAGCAGTTTACAGGAAGATCAGCCCCAGCATTTT. Protein: CASSLQEDQPQHF.

The V and J genes are TRBV3-1 (or the pseudogene TRBV3-2) and TRBJ2-1, with 7 nucleotides matching TRBD2. In germline, CDR1 is LGHDT, CDR2 YNNKEL (reference sequence). Trimming took 7 bases from V and 0 from J; bases not matched to a gene: 6. CDR3 length: 15 amino acids. CDR3 in amino acids: CASTPGGSSYNEQFF. Written as DNA, the CDR3 is TGTGCCAGCACCCCCGGGGGGAGCTCCTACAATGAGCAGTTCTTC.

The chain links TRBV6-1 to TRBJ2-1; TRBD2 agrees at 10 bases. The V gene's germline CDR1 is MNHNS and CDR2 SASEGT. V lost 1 base, J lost 0 bases, and 9 bases stayed unmatched. The CDR3 runs 19 residues. The CDR3 reads CASSEELAGRYYSYNEQFF. The CDR3, as DNA: TGTGCCAGCAGTGAAGAACTAGCGGGACGATACTACTCCTACAATGAGCAGTTCTTC.

In DNA, the CDR3 is TGTGCCAGCAGTTTAAGGGGTTACAATCAGCCCCAGCATTTT. The encoded protein is CASSLRGYNQPQHF. This sequence joins TRBV27 and TRBJ1-5, with D tentatively TRBD1 (5 bases). The CDR3 length is 14 residues. Looked up from germline, CDR1 is MNHEY and CDR2 is SMNVEV (reference sequence). V was shortened by 2 bases and J by 3 bases, with 8 bases between the two germline ends.

This chain uses TRBV5-1 with TRBJ2-5; TRBD2 aligns across 7 bases. The germline V gene has CDR1 SGHRS and CDR2 YFSETQ. The junction had 8 bases not matched to a gene; V was cut back by 0 bases and J by 0 bases. The CDR3 is 17 residues long. CDR3 in DNA: TGCGCCAGCAGCTTGGCCGAGGGCGGGGGACACCAAGAGACCCAGTACTTC. It encodes CASSLAEGGGHQETQYF.

This clone has a handful of counts. The J gene is TRBJ1-3, the V gene TRBV5-1; tentatively, D is TRBD1 (6 bases). There are 14 residues in the CDR3. V was clipped by 4 bases and J by 0 bases, with 8 bases between them. The germline V gene encodes CDR1 SGHRS and CDR2 YFSETQ. Written as DNA, the CDR3 is TGCGCCAGCAGCAAGGACAGCTCTGGAAACACCATATATTTT. This gives the protein CASSKDSSGNTIYF.

In this sample, this clone turned up a few times. V usage is TRBV9 and J usage is TRBJ2-1; 12 bases align to TRBD2. V lost 0 bases to trimming and J lost 7 bases; unmatched junction nucleotides: 5. CDR3 size: 16 residues. Germline loops: CDR1 SGDLS, CDR2 YYNGEE. This CDR3 is CASSVGPSGGVNEQFF. The CDR3 DNA is TGTGCCAGCAGCGTAGGGCCTAGCGGGGGGGTTAATGAGCAGTTCTTC. Variable domain in full (rest from reference TRBV9 and TRBJ2-1): DSGVTQTPKHLITATGQRVTLRCSPRSGDLSVYWYQQSLDQGLQFLIQYYNGEERAKGNILERFSAQQFPDLHSELNLSSLELGDSALYFCASSVGPSGGVNEQFFGPGTRLTVL.

This clone was seen a handful of times. This chain connects TRBV9 to TRBJ2-7, with D hard to call. This CDR3 region has 16 residues. Germline CDR1 and CDR2: SGDLS and YYNGEE. V lost 0 bases and J lost 3, with 16 bases in between. Written as DNA, the CDR3 is TGTGCCAGCAGCGTAGATTCATGGGCCGCCTACTACGAGCAGTACTTC. Encoded protein: CASSVDSWAAYYEQYF. The variable domain in full, with the rest retrieved from reference TRBV9 and TRBJ2-7, is DSGVTQTPKHLITATGQRVTLRCSPRSGDLSVYWYQQSLDQGLQFLIQYYNGEERAKGNILERFSAQQFPDLHSELNLSSLELGDSALYFCASSVDSWAAYYEQYFGPGTRLTVT.